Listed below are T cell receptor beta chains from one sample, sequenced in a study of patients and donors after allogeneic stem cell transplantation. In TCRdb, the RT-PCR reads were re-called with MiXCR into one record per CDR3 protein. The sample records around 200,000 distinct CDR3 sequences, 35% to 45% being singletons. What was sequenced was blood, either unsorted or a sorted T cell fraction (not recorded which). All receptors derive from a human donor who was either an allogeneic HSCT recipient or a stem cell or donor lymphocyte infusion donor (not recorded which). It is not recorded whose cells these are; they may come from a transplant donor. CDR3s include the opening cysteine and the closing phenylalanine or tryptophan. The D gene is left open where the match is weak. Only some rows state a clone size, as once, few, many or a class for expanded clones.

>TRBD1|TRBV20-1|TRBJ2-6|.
CSASSGTGRSGANVLTF
TGCAGTGCTAGTTCCGGGACAGGGCGCTCTGGGGCCAACGTCCTGACTTTC
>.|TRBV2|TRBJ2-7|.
CASSEWGYEQYF
TGTGCCAGCAGTGAATGGGGTTACGAGCAGTACTTC
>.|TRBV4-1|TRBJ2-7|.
CASSQPQDYEQYF
TGCGCCAGCAGCCAGCCACAAGACTACGAGCAGTACTTC
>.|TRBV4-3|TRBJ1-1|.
CASSRDRGREEAFF
TGCGCCAGCAGCCGAGATCGGGGCAGAGAGGAAGCTTTCTTT
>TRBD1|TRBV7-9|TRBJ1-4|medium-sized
CASSLAEGTGEFTTNEKLFF
TGTGCCAGCAGCTTAGCAGAGGGGACAGGGGAATTTACAACTAATGAAAAACTGTTTTTT
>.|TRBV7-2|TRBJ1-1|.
CASSPVDRLNTEAFF
TGTGCCAGCAGCCCGGTCGACAGGCTAAACACTGAAGCTTTCTTT
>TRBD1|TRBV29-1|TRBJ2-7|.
CSVESGQTNEQYF
TGCAGCGTTGAATCGGGACAGACGAACGAGCAGTACTTC
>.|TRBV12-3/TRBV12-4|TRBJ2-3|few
CASSFTRGTDTQYF
TGTGCCAGCAGTTTTACTAGGGGAACAGATACGCAGTATTTT
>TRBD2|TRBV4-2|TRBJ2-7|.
CASSQGVGGGYPYEQYF
TGTGCCAGCAGCCAAGGGGTTGGCGGGGGGTACCCCTACGAGCAGTACTTC
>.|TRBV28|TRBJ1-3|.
CASEGTASGNTIYF
TGTGCCTCCGAGGGTACAGCCTCTGGAAACACCATATATTTT
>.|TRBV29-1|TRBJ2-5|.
CSVGETQYF
TGCAGCGTTGGAGAGACCCAGTACTTC
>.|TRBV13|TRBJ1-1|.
CASSLGVPGRTEAFF
TGTGCCAGCAGCTTAGGGGTCCCCGGACGGACTGAAGCTTTCTTT
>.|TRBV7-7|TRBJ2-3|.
CASSLGVRDGTDTQYF
TGTGCCAGCAGCTTAGGAGTACGGGATGGCACAGATACGCAGTATTTT
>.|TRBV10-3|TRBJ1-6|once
CATRPGDQGVTPLHF
TGTGCCACTCGTCCAGGGGACCAGGGTGTGACACCCCTCCACTTT
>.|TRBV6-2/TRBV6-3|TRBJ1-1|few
CASSYRDGDTEAFF
TGTGCCAGCAGTTACCGGGACGGGGACACTGAAGCTTTCTTT
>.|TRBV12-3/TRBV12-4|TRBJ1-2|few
CASSSPGPGGYTF
TGTGCCAGCAGTTCGCCGGGCCCGGGTGGCTACACCTTC
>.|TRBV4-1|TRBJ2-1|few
CASSQRGNEQFF
TGCGCCAGCAGCCAACGGGGGAATGAGCAGTTCTTC
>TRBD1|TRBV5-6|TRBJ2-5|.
CASSLMGQGSETQYF
TGTGCCAGCAGCTTAATGGGACAGGGAAGTGAGACCCAGTACTTC
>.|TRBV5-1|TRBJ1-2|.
CASSFGLSPGPRNYGYTF
TGCGCCAGCAGCTTTGGCTTATCACCGGGACCCCGGAACTATGGCTACACCTTC
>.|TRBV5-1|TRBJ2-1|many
CASSLHRVEGYEQFF
TGCGCCAGCAGCTTGCATCGGGTCGAGGGCTATGAGCAGTTCTTC
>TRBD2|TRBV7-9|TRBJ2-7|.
CASSSRLAPYEQYF
TGTGCCAGCAGCTCAAGACTAGCCCCCTACGAGCAGTACTTC
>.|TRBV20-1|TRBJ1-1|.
CSAPGWGRSTEAFF
TGCAGTGCTCCCGGGTGGGGGCGGAGCACTGAAGCTTTCTTT
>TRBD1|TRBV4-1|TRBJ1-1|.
CASSQGQVNTEAFF
TGCGCCAGCAGCCAGGGACAGGTGAACACTGAAGCTTTCTTT
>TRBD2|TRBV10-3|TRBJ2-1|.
CAISEGLAGTFSYNEQFF
TGTGCCATCAGTGAGGGACTAGCGGGGACTTTCTCCTACAATGAGCAGTTCTTC
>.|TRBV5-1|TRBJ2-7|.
CASSFEGLYEQYF
TGCGCCAGCAGCTTTGAGGGTCTGTACGAGCAGTACTTC
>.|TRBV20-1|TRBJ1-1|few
CSARDAGNTEAFF
TGCAGTGCTAGAGATGCGGGGAACACTGAAGCTTTCTTT
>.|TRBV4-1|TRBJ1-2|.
CASSLGNRGGYTF
TGCGCCAGCAGCCTGGGCAACAGAGGTGGCTACACCTTC
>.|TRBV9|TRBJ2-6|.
CASSANRAGANVLTF
TGTGCCAGCAGCGCAAACAGGGCTGGGGCCAACGTCCTGACTTTC
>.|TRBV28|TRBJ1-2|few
CASSPAWESNYGYTF
TGTGCCAGCAGTCCTGCTTGGGAGTCTAACTATGGCTACACCTTC
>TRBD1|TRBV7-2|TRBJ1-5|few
CASRLDRGGNQPQHF
TGTGCCAGCAGACTCGACAGGGGTGGCAATCAGCCCCAGCATTTT
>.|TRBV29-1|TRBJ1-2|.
CSVTRSLGYGYTF
TGCAGCGTCACCAGGAGCTTAGGCTATGGCTACACCTTC
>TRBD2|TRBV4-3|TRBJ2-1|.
CASSQDRASGVYNEQFF
TGCGCCAGCAGCCAAGATAGGGCTAGCGGGGTCTACAATGAGCAGTTCTTC
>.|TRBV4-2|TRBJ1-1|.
CASSLLLGAEAFF
TGTGCCAGCAGCCTCCTCTTAGGGGCTGAAGCTTTCTTT
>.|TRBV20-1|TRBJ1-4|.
CSARAGSATNEKLFF
TGCAGTGCTAGAGCTGGCAGTGCAACTAATGAAAAACTGTTTTTT
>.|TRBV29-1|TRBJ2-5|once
CSVGTVEGETQYF
TGCAGCGTTGGGACCGTAGAGGGGGAGACCCAGTACTTC
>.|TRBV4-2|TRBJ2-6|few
CASSQVRQGFSGANVLTF
TGTGCCAGCAGCCAAGTTAGGCAGGGATTCTCTGGGGCCAACGTCCTGACTTTC
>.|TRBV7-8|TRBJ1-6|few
CASSLERVSYNSPLHF
TGTGCCAGCAGCTTAGAACGCGTCTCCTATAATTCACCCCTCCACTTT
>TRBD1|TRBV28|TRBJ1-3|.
CASSPPWDRGTGNTIYF
TGTGCCAGCAGTCCACCGTGGGACAGGGGGACTGGAAACACCATATATTTT
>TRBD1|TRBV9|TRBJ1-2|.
CASSGQGVGYTF
TGTGCCAGCAGCGGACAGGGTGTTGGCTACACCTTC
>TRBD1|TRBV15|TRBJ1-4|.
CATSRAKGQLAYEKLFF
TGTGCCACCAGCAGGGCAAAGGGACAGCTTGCCTATGAAAAACTGTTTTTT
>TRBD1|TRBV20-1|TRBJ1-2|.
CSARDQLGQRNYGYTF
TGCAGTGCTAGAGATCAGCTGGGACAGCGAAACTATGGCTACACCTTC
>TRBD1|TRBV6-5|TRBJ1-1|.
CASSNLRTGSTEAFF
TGTGCCAGCAGCAATCTCCGGACAGGGTCCACTGAAGCTTTCTTT
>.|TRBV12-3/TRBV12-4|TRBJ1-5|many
CASNRRYSNQPQHF
TGTGCCAGCAACCGGAGGTATAGCAATCAGCCCCAGCATTTT
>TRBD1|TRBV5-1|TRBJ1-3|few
CASSSAGTAGNTIYF
TGCGCCAGCAGCTCAGCCGGGACAGCTGGAAACACCATATATTTT
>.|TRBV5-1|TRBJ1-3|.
CASSLGQKPSGNTIYF
TGCGCCAGCAGCTTGGGCCAGAAACCCTCTGGAAACACCATATATTTT
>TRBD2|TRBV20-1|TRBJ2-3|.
CSATRRGVGDTQYF
TGCAGTGCTACTCGGCGGGGGGTAGGAGATACGCAGTATTTT
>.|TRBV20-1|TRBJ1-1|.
CSATFRDTEAFF
TGCAGTGCCACCTTTAGGGACACTGAAGCTTTCTTT
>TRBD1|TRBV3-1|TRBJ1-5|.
CASSPTRDRGRPQHF
TGTGCCAGCAGCCCCACCCGGGACAGGGGGCGGCCCCAGCATTTT
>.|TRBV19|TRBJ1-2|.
CASSIDGNYGYTF
TGTGCCAGTAGTATAGATGGGAACTATGGCTACACCTTC
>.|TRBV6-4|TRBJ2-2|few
CASSDSFRGDTGELFF
TGTGCCAGCAGTGACTCCTTTAGGGGTGACACCGGGGAGCTGTTTTTT
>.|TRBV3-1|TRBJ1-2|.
CASSQAPGGGYTF
TGTGCCAGCAGCCAAGCCCCCGGTGGGGGCTACACCTTC
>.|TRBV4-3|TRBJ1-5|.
CASSQDWGSNQPQHF
TGCGCCAGCAGCCAAGACTGGGGTAGCAATCAGCCCCAGCATTTT
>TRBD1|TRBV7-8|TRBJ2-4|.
CASSHYRGAKNIQYF
TGTGCCAGCAGCCATTACAGGGGAGCCAAAAACATTCAGTACTTC
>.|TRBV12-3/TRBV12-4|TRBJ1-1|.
CASSPGTRNTEAFF
TGTGCCAGCAGTCCTGGAACCAGGAACACTGAAGCTTTCTTT
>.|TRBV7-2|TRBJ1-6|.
CASSPHNNSPLHF
TGTGCCAGCAGCCCGCACAATAATTCACCCCTCCACTTT